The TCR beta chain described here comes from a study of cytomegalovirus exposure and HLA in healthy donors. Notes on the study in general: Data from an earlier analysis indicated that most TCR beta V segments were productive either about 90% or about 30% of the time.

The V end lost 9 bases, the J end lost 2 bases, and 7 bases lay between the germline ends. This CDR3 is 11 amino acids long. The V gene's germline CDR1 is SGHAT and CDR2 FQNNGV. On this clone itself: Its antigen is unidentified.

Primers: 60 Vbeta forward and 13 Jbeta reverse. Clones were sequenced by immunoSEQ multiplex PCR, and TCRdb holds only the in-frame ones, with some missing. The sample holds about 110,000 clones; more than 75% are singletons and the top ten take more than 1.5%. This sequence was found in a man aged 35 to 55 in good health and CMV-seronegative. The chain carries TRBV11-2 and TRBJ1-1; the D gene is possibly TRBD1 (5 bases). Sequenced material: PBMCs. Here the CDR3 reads CASGHNTEAFF. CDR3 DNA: TGTGCCAGTGGACACAACACTGAAGCTTTCTTT.